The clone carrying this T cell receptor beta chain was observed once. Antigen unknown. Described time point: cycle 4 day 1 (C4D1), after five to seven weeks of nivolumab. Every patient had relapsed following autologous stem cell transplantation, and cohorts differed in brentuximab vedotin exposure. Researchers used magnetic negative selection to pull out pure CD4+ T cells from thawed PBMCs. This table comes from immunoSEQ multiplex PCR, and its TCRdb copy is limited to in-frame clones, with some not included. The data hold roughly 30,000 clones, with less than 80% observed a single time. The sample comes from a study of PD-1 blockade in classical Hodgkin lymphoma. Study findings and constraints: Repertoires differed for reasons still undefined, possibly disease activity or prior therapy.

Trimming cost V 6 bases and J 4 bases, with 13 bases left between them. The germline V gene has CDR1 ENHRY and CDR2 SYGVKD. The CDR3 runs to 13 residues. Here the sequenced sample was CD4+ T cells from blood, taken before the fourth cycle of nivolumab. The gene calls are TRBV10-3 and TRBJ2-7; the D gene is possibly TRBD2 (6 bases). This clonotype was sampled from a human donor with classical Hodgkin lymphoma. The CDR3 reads CAIRGTGGYEQYF. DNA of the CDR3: TGTGCCATCAGGGGGACTGGGGGGTACGAGCAGTACTTC.